Detailed here is one T cell receptor beta chain. Its antigen is undetermined. This entry comes from a study of CD8+ T cells in alopecia areata. The study, taken as a whole, reports: Normal skin's resident alphabeta T cells are also sequenced in scalp samples. Alopecia totalis/universalis scalp especially showed more expanded CD8+ clones than normal scalp. TCR sharing across patients was less clear than in mice, possibly HLA-related.

Sequencing used cDNA as its template, made by extracting RNA and reverse transcribing it. Assay: immunoSEQ multiplex PCR; the TCRdb copy retains only in-frame clones and omits some. Here the sample spans more than 100,000 clones, roughly 50% being singletons. There are 15 residues in the CDR3. V lost 0 bases and J 3 bases, leaving 12 bases between the germline ends. Germline assignment: CDR1 LNHNV and CDR2 YYDKDF (reference sequence). The sequence was obtained from a human donor in good health. The sample was CD4+ T cells sorted from blood. This rearrangement joins TRBV15 to TRBJ2-7, with a weak D call TRBD1 (6 bases). CDR3 loop: CATSREQGTGYEQYF. As DNA, the CDR3 is TGTGCCACCAGCAGAGAACAGGGAACCGGCTACGAGCAGTACTTC. Combining the CDR3 with reference TRBV15 and TRBJ2-7 gives the whole variable domain DAMVIQNPRYQVTQFGKPVTLSCSQTLNHNVMYWYQQKSSQAPKLLFHYYDKDFNNEADTPDNFQSRRPNTSFCFLDIRSPGLGDTAMYLCATSREQGTGYEQYFGPGTRLTVT.